This T cell receptor (beta chain) was recorded in a study of cytomegalovirus exposure and HLA in healthy donors. The primer mix had 60 Vbeta and 13 Jbeta primers. Here immunoSEQ multiplex PCR was the method, and the copy in TCRdb shows in-frame clones only, minus some. The sample lists roughly 86,000 clones, 75% to 80% occurring once. As concerns this clone: Its specificity is unknown.

Study-wide findings and caveats: After further analysis at a later stage, 17,000 or so TCR beta sequences were associated with HLA alleles at 0.05 false discovery rate. Data from an earlier analysis indicated that most TCR beta V segments were productive either about 87% or about 30% of the time.

Germline CDR1 SGHVS, CDR2 FQNEAQ. Trimming cost V 4 bases and J 3 bases; bases outside gene matches: 2. This CDR3 has 13 residues. The chain is built from TRBV7-8 and TRBJ2-5; 7 positions match TRBD1. The sequence was collected from a female donor in good health and CMV-seronegative. Sequenced: PBMCs. The chain's CDR3 is CASSSGQKETQYF. The CDR3 DNA sequence: TGTGCCAGCAGCTCGGGACAGAAAGAGACCCAGTACTTC.